The rows below give T cell receptor beta chains drawn from one sample of a study of blood T cells in healthy people across ages. TCRdb fed the 5' RACE reads into MiXCR, producing one record per CDR3 protein. Among hundreds of thousands of distinct CDR3 sequences, more than 25% were seen once, and the ten largest hold around 16%. Sequencing was carried out using blood. These receptors were collected from a woman of 80 years or more in good health. Both conserved end residues are part of each CDR3. D genes are given only for firm matches. Expanded clones get a size class; other rows say once, few or many, or leave the size out.

j_call clone_size v_call d_call cdr3_nt cdr3_aa
TRBJ1-4 . TRBV7-2 . TGTGCCAGCAGCCAACACAGGGCAACTAATGAAAAACTGTTTTTT CASSQHRATNEKLFF
TRBJ1-5 few TRBV6-2/TRBV6-3 . TGTGCCAGCAGTTACGAGGGGCATGGCAATCAGCCCCAGCATTTT CASSYEGHGNQPQHF
TRBJ1-6 few TRBV3-1 . TGTGCCAGCAGCCATATTCAGGGCGCATCACCCCCCCACTTT CASSHIQGASPPHF
TRBJ1-2 many TRBV29-1 . TGCAGCGTAGACTATGGCTACACCTTC CSVDYGYTF
TRBJ1-2 many TRBV10-3 TRBD1 TGTGCCACCCACGCGGGCAGGGGGTATGGCTACACCTTC CATHAGRGYGYTF
TRBJ2-7 many TRBV7-9 . TGTGCCAGCAGCGGGGGGGCAGGGACCTACGAGCAGTACTTC CASSGGAGTYEQYF
TRBJ1-5 . TRBV7-6 . TGTGCCAGCAGCTCTAGGACCGGGCCTAATCAGCCCCAGCATTTT CASSSRTGPNQPQHF
TRBJ1-2 many TRBV27 . TGTGCCAGCAGTTCAGAGAGGCAGATCGCTAACTATGGCTACACCTTC CASSSERQIANYGYTF
TRBJ1-4 . TRBV7-2 . TGTGCCAGCAGCTTACGCCGGGGAACTAATGAAAAACTGTTTTTT CASSLRRGTNEKLFF
TRBJ2-1 . TRBV5-1 . TGCGCCAGCAGCTCCCGGGAGTATAACGTCTTCAATGAGCAGTTCTTC CASSSREYNVFNEQFF
TRBJ2-1 many TRBV5-1 TRBD2 TGCGCCAGCAGCTTGGATACAGCGGGGTGGTCTGAGCAGTTCTTC CASSLDTAGWSEQFF
TRBJ1-2 many TRBV6-5 . TGTGCCAGCAGTTACCAGTACAGAAACTATGGCTACACCTTC CASSYQYRNYGYTF
TRBJ2-7 many TRBV10-3 TRBD2 TGTGCCATCCGGGAGGACTTCTCCTACGAGCAGTACTTC CAIREDFSYEQYF
TRBJ2-1 many TRBV7-9 . TGTGCCAGCAGCCCCACCCAAGGTTCCTACAATGAGCAGTTCTTC CASSPTQGSYNEQFF
TRBJ2-2 few TRBV12-3/TRBV12-4 TRBD1 TGTGCCAGCACCTTTCGACAGGGTGGATCCACCGGGGAGCTGTTTTTT CASTFRQGGSTGELFF
TRBJ1-6 . TRBV20-1 TRBD1 TGCAGTGCTAGCAGACAGGGTAGTTCACCCCTCCACTTT CSASRQGSSPLHF
TRBJ1-5 . TRBV6-5 . TGTGCCAGCAAAAGTAGAGTTGATAGCAATCAGCCCCAGCATTTT CASKSRVDSNQPQHF
TRBJ1-1 few TRBV5-5 TRBD1 TGTGCCAGCAGCTCTCAGGGGGTATTGAACACTGAAGCTTTCTTT CASSSQGVLNTEAFF
TRBJ2-3 many TRBV20-1 . TGCAGTGCTCTTATTGTCGGGGCAGATACGCAGTATTTT CSALIVGADTQYF
TRBJ1-4 few TRBV6-2/TRBV6-3 . TGTGCCAGCAGTTACGTCGGCAGTCGTGAAAAACTGTTTTTT CASSYVGSREKLFF
TRBJ2-5 many TRBV6-6 TRBD2 TGTGCCAGCAGGGGAACTAGCGCACAAGAGACCCAGTACTTC CASRGTSAQETQYF
TRBJ2-2 few TRBV20-1 . TGCAGTGCTAGAGATGCAGGGTTTGGCGGGGAGCTGTTTTTT CSARDAGFGGELFF
TRBJ2-1 . TRBV29-1 TRBD1 TGCAGCGTTGAAGCTGTAGGGGGCGTTACCTACAATGAGCAGTTCTTC CSVEAVGGVTYNEQFF
TRBJ2-5 . TRBV24-1 . TGTGCCACCAGTGATTTGTATCGAGATAGTACCCAGTACTTC CATSDLYRDSTQYF